This TCR beta chain came from a study of immune evolution from preneoplasia to lung adenocarcinoma (dated by TCRdb to about 2021). Context from the whole study: No AAH lesions showed HLA loss of heterozygosity, compared with roughly 7% of AIS, around 14% of MIA and around a third of ADC lesions. Sample size was based on specimen availability rather than a prior power calculation. The study used immune gene expression, TCR sequencing and multiplex immunofluorescence to profile the immune contexture of lung adenocarcinoma precursors and invasive adenocarcinoma. It was reported in the study that approximately 99 samples were used for TCR sequencing. In total, the cohort included under 60 patients with pulmonary nodules, all of whom underwent surgical resection. A total of about 51 patients contributed TCR sequencing data. Whole exome sequencing and methylation data from the same cohort of nodules were integrated with the immune data. Resected precursor lesions (AAH, AIS, MIA) and invasive adenocarcinomas were compared against paired morphologically normal lung tissue. POLYSOLVER was used to infer Class I HLA alleles from exome data, and LOHHLA was used to detect allele-specific HLA loss. Overall study results and their limits: All patients were from Japan and China, so applicability to Western populations was uncertain. The highest clonality was observed in normal lung, whereas higher T cell density and diversity but lower clonality appeared to be present in later-stage lesions. KRAS-mutant nodules showed the highest T cell clonality compared with EGFR-mutant or double wild-type lesions. The findings were based on association rather than direct causation, and larger cohorts with long-term follow-up and longitudinal biopsies were deemed needed. The highest top T cell clone frequencies were observed in normal lung, and a progressive decrease in top T cell clone frequencies appeared to occur from AAH through AIS, MIA and invasive adenocarcinoma.

This clone was found a few times. This receptor's antigen is unknown. It has no much larger one-base neighbor in the sample; base qualities were not kept. The germline V gene gives CDR1 as SQVTM and CDR2 as ANQGSEA. V loses 2 bases at its end and J loses 6 bases; junction bases beyond the gene matches: 7. Taken from cysteine to phenylalanine, the CDR3 has 14 residues. Of the read, only the CDR3 DNA is kept; its 42 bases are in frame from base 1. The immunoSEQ hsTCRbeta Kit was used to sequence TCR beta CDR3 regions from DNA. For the original study's pipeline: TCR sequencing data were analysed with the ImmunoSEQ Analyzer. T cell clonality was calculated on productive rearrangements as 1 minus Pielou's evenness. The inverse Simpson index, applied to productive templates, was used to measure T cell diversity. T cell density was defined as TCR beta template counts normalized to usable DNA, with usable DNA estimated by amplification and sequencing of housekeeping genes. Two-sided Kruskal-Wallis tests were used to compare TCR metrics between histologic stages. The immuneACCESS repertoire file appears here via TCRdb, limited to in-frame rearrangements. These files lack a portion of the clones; in checked studies, under half of the deficit traces to unresolved V genes, and the cause of the others is not known. V and J calls and clone size follow that table, whereas D and trimming were derived from the DNA. The sample table holds roughly 10,000 clones, of which about 88% were seen once. 2.5% to 3.5% of the sample is taken by the ten largest.

The patients had resection in Japan or China between about 2013 and 2018. Two lung cancer pathologists independently reviewed H&E slides to confirm the histologic diagnosis of every case. To enrich premalignant or tumor cells for nucleic acid extraction, macro-dissection was performed after pathologic assessment. The AllPrep DNA/RNA FFPE Kit was used to isolate DNA from FFPE tissue. The sequence links TRBV29-1 to TRBJ2-1; TRBD1 fits 7 bases in the junction. This TCR was sampled from a person aged 65-85 years with invasive lung adenocarcinoma. Some clones in this sample may be carry-over from other donors' samples. Sequencing was carried out using FFPE invasive lung adenocarcinoma tissue. The cell subset or site label for this specimen denotes: frankly invasive lung adenocarcinoma (ADC). The CDR3 region reads CSVERQGVINEQFF. The bases read TGCAGCGTTGAAAGACAGGGCGTTATCAATGAGCAGTTCTTC.